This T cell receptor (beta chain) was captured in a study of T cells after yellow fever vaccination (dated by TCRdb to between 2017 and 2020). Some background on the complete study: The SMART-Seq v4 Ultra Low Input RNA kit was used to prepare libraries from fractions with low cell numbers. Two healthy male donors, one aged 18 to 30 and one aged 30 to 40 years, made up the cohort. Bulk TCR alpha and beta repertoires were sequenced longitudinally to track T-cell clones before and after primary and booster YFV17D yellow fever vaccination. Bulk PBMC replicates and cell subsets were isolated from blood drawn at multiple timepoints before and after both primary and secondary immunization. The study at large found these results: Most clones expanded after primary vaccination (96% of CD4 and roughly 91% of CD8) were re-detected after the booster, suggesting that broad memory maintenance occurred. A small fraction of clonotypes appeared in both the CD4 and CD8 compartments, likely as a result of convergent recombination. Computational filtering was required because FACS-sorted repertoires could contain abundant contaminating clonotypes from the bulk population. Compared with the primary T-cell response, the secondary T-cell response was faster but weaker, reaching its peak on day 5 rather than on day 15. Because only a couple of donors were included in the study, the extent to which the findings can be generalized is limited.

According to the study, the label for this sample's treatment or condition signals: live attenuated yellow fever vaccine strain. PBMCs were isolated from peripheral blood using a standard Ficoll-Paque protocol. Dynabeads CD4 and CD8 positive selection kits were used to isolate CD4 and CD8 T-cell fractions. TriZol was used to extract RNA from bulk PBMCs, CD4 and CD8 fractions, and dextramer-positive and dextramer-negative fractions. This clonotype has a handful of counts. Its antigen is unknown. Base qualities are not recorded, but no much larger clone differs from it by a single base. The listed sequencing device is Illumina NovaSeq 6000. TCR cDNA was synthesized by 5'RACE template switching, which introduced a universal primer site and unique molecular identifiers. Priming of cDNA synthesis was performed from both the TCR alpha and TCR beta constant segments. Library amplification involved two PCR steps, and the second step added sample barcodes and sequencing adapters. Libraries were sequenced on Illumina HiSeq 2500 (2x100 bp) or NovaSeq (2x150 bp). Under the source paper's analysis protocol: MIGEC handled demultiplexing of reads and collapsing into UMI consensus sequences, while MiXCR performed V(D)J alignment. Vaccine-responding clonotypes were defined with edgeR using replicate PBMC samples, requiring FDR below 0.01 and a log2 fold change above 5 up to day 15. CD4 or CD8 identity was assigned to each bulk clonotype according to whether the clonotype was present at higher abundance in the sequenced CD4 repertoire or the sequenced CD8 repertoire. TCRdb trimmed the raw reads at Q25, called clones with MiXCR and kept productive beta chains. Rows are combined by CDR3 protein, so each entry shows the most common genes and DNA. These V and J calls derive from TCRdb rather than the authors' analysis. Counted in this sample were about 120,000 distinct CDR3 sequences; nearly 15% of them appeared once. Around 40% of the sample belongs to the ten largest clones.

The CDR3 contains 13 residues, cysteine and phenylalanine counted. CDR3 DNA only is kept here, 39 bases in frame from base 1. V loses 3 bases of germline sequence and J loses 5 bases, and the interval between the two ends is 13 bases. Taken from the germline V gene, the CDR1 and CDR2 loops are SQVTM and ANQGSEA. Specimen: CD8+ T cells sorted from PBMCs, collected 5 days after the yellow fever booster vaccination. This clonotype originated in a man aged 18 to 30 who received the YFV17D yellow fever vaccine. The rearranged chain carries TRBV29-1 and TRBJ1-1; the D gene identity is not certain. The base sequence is TGCAGCGTTGATCTGGGTATCGGGACTGAAGCTTTCTTT. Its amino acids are CSVDLGIGTEAFF.